The 5 T cell receptor beta chains in this list originate from one sample, sequenced in a study of neurological immune-mediated disorders. TCRdb used MiXCR to reprocess the 5' RACE reads, holding one entry per CDR3 protein. The repertoire holds roughly 120,000 distinct CDR3 sequences, with about 3.4% as singletons. Input material: PBMCs. The receptors here all came from a woman aged 25-40 years with multiple sclerosis.

This clonotype was counted at least ten times. The rearrangement links TRBV7-9 to TRBJ1-1, with 8 bases lining up with TRBD1. After removal of 6 bases from V and 0 bases from J, the junction contained 6 bases not matched to a gene. From germline, CDR1 is SEHNR and CDR2 FQNEAQ (reference sequence). CDR3 size: 15 residues. CDR3 in amino acids: CASRSDRGMNTEAFF. In nucleotides, the CDR3 is TGTGCCAGCAGAAGTGACAGGGGTATGAACACTGAAGCTTTCTTT.

This clonotype was observed many times. Sequence at one end of the junction differs from germline and may be a read error. The V and J genes are TRBV9 and TRBJ2-2; TRBD2 matches 7 bases. The CDR3 has 13 residues. Germline loops: CDR1 SGDLS, CDR2 YYNGEE. The CDR3 DNA is TGTGCCAGCACCGTAGCGGGTACCGGGGAGCTGTTTTTT. Its protein is CASTVAGTGELFF.

This clonotype has a count of ten or more. The genes are TRBV10-3 and TRBJ2-7, with 7 positions matching TRBD1. V was pared by 6 bases and J by 6 bases, with 5 bases of the junction left unmatched. Germline lookup yields CDR1 ENHRY and CDR2 SYGVKD. The CDR3 runs to 12 residues. DNA of the CDR3: TGTGCCATCAGCGACACAGGGGTCGAGCAGTACTTC. This encodes CAISDTGVEQYF.

This clonotype was seen at least ten times. The rearrangement links TRBV12-3 or TRBV12-4 to TRBJ2-7; a possible D gene is TRBD1 (6 bases). The CDR3 sequence is 13 residues long. V lost 3 bases, J lost 3 bases, and 9 bases lay in between. As DNA, the CDR3 is TGTGCCAGCAGTTTTCTACAGGGCTACGAGCAGTACTTC. Its protein product is CASSFLQGYEQYF.

This clonotype was seen many times. The J gene is TRBJ1-4, the V gene TRBV9; D is perhaps TRBD1 (5 bases). Looked up from germline, CDR1 is SGDLS and CDR2 is YYNGEE. The CDR3 length is 14 residues. V gave up 2 bases and J gave up 5 bases, with 10 bases separating them. The CDR3 protein is CASSVAGPNEKLFF. CDR3 sequence (DNA): TGTGCCAGCAGCGTGGCGGGGCCGAATGAAAAACTGTTTTTT. Full variable domain (outside the CDR3, taken from reference TRBV9 and TRBJ1-4): DSGVTQTPKHLITATGQRVTLRCSPRSGDLSVYWYQQSLDQGLQFLIQYYNGEERAKGNILERFSAQQFPDLHSELNLSSLELGDSALYFCASSVAGPNEKLFFGSGTQLSVL.